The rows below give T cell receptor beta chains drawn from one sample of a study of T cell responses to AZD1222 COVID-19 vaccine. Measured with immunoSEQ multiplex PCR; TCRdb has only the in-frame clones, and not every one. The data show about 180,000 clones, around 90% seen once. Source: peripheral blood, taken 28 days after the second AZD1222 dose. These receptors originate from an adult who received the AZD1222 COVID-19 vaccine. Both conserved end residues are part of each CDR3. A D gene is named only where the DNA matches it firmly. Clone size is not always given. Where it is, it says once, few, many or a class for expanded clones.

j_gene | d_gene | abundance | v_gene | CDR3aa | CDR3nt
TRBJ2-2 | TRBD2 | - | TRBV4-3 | CASSQATQSGLAGGSGELFF | TGCGCCAGCAGCCAAGCCACCCAGTCTGGCCTAGCGGGGGGGTCCGGGGAGCTGTTTTTT
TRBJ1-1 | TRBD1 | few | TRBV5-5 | CASSTQGDTEAFF | TGTGCCAGCAGCACTCAGGGGGACACTGAAGCTTTCTTT
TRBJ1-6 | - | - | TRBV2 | CASRGAPGSPLHF | TGTGCCAGTCGAGGGGCTCCGGGATCACCCCTCCACTTT
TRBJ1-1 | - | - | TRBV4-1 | CASSQVGTAEAFF | TGCGCCAGCAGCCAAGTAGGTACGGCTGAAGCTTTCTTT
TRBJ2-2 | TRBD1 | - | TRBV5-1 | CASSHTTGTENTGELFF | TGCGCCAGCAGCCATACTACCGGGACAGAGAACACCGGGGAGCTGTTTTTT
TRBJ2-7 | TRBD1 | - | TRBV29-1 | CSVEETGGVSSYEQYF | TGCAGCGTTGAAGAGACAGGGGGCGTGAGTTCCTACGAGCAGTACTTC
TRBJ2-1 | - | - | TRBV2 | CASSLPPLRSNEQFF | TGTGCCAGCAGCCTCCCTCCCTTGAGGTCCAATGAGCAGTTCTTC
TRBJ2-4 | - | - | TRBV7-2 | CASSVADGVAKNIQYF | TGTGCCAGCAGCGTAGCGGACGGTGTAGCCAAAAACATTCAGTACTTC
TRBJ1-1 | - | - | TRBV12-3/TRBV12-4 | CASSATANTEAFF | TGTGCCAGCAGTGCGACAGCGAACACTGAAGCTTTCTTT
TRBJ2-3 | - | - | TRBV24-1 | CATSDGQLSTQYF | TGTGCCACCAGTGATGGACAATTATCTACGCAGTATTTT
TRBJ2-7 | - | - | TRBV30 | CAWAHTGGQEQYF | TGTGCCTGGGCCCACACAGGCGGCCAAGAGCAGTACTTC
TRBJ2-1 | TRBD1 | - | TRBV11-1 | CASSTDRGRYNEQFF | TGTGCCAGCAGCACAGACAGGGGAAGGTACAATGAGCAGTTCTTC
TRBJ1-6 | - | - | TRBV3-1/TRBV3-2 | CASTPRQARSPLHF | TGTGCCAGCACCCCAAGACAGGCTCGCTCACCCCTCCACTTT
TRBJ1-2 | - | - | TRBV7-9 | CASSLAPGYTF | TGTGCCAGCAGCCTCGCCCCTGGCTACACCTTC
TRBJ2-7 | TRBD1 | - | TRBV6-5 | CASRDSSYEQYF | TGTGCCAGCCGGGACAGCTCCTACGAGCAGTACTTC
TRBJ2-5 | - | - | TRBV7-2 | CASSLVEVGTQYF | TGTGCCAGCAGCTTAGTAGAGGTTGGGACCCAGTACTTC
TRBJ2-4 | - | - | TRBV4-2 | CASSQALGRGGDIQYF | TGTGCCAGCAGCCAAGCCCTGGGCAGGGGCGGGGACATTCAGTACTTC
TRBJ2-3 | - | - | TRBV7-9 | CASSLEGTDTQYF | TGTGCCAGCAGCTTAGAGGGTACAGATACGCAGTATTTT
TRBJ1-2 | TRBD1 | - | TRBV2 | CASSEMGQGSYGYTF | TGTGCCAGCAGTGAAATGGGACAGGGAAGTTATGGCTACACCTTC
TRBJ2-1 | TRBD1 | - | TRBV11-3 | CASSLDGNIRQGARGNEQFF | TGTGCCAGCAGCTTAGACGGTAACATAAGACAGGGGGCGAGGGGCAATGAGCAGTTCTTC
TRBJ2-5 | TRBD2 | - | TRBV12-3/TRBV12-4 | CASSLPGLIQYF | TGTGCCAGCAGTCTCCCGGGACTAATCCAGTACTTC
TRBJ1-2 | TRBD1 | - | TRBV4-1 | CASSQDRTGRGYTF | TGCGCCAGCAGCCAAGATAGGACAGGGCGAGGCTACACCTTC
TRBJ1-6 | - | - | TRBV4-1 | CASSQAIRSRGGSPLHF | TGCGCCAGCAGCCAAGCCATCCGGTCAAGGGGCGGTTCACCCCTCCACTTT
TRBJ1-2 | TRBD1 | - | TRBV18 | CASSPDREWGGYTF | TGTGCCAGCTCACCTGACAGGGAATGGGGAGGCTACACCTTC
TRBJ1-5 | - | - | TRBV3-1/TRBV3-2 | CASSQGLLNQPQHF | TGTGCCAGCAGCCAAGGACTGCTCAATCAGCCCCAGCATTTT
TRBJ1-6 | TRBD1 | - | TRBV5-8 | CASPWRRLGTGQSPLHF | TGTGCCAGTCCCTGGAGAAGGTTGGGGACAGGGCAATCACCCCTCCACTTT
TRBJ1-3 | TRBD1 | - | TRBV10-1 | CASSARTGGNTIYF | TGCGCCAGCAGTGCAAGGACAGGCGGAAACACCATATATTTT
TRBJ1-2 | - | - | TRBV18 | CASSPNRDGYTF | TGTGCCAGCTCGCCAAACAGGGATGGCTACACCTTC
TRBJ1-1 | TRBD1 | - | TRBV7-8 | CASSLGRDRGTEAFF | TGTGCCAGCAGCTTAGGCCGGGACAGGGGAACTGAAGCTTTCTTT
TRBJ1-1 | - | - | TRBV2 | CASNKARVNTEAFF | TGTGCCAGCAATAAGGCCAGAGTGAACACTGAAGCTTTCTTT
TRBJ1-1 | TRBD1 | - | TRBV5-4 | CASSLGQGGMNTEAFF | TGTGCCAGCAGCTTGGGACAGGGGGGAATGAACACTGAAGCTTTCTTT
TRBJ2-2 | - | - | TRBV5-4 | CASSLAATTTGELFF | TGTGCCAGCAGCTTGGCCGCAACGACCACCGGGGAGCTGTTTTTT
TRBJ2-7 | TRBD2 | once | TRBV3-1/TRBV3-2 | CASSPSGGPAGEQYF | TGTGCCAGCAGCCCGAGCGGGGGCCCGGCTGGGGAGCAGTACTTC
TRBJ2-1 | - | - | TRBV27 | CASRQQEGEQFF | TGTGCCAGCAGGCAACAAGAGGGTGAGCAGTTCTTC
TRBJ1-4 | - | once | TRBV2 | CASIWQGNEKLFF | TGTGCCAGCATATGGCAGGGTAATGAAAAACTGTTTTTT
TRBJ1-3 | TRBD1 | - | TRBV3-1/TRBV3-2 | CASGDRTRNTIYF | TGTGCCAGCGGGGACAGAACGCGCAACACCATATATTTT
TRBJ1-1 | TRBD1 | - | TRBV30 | CAWAWDRGNTEAFF | TGTGCCTGGGCCTGGGACAGGGGGAACACTGAAGCTTTCTTT
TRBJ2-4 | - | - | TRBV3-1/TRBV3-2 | CASSHTHTGLTKNIQYF | TGTGCCAGCAGCCACACACATACAGGGTTGACCAAAAACATTCAGTACTTC
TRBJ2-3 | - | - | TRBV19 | CATRRGDTQYF | TGTGCCACTCGAAGAGGAGATACGCAGTATTTT
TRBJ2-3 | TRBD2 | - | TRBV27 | CASSLRGRWLAGGSSTDTQYF | TGTGCCAGCAGCTTACGGGGTCGGTGGCTAGCGGGAGGAAGCAGCACAGATACGCAGTATTTT
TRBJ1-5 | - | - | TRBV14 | CAAWQGNQPQHF | TGTGCCGCGTGGCAGGGGAATCAGCCCCAGCATTTT
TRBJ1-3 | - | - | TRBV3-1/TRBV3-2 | CASSQDAGSGNTIYF | TGTGCCAGCAGCCAAGATGCGGGATCCGGAAACACCATATATTTT
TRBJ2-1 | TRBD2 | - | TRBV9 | CASTPVAGFEQFF | TGTGCCAGCACCCCTGTAGCGGGGTTTGAGCAGTTCTTC
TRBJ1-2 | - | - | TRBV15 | CATSRDVNYGYTF | TGTGCCACCAGCAGAGATGTGAACTATGGCTACACCTTC
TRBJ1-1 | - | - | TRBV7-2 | CASSRKNTEAFF | TGTGCCAGCTCCAGAAAGAACACTGAAGCTTTCTTT
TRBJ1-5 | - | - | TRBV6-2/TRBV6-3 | CASSSPPRLRNQPQHF | TGTGCCAGCAGTTCACCCCCGCGCCTACGCAATCAGCCCCAGCATTTT
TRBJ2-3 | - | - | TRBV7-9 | CASSLVLGTQYF | TGTGCCAGCAGCTTAGTCTTGGGTACGCAGTATTTT
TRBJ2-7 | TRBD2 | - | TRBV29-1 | CSVARGLAGGPYEQYF | TGCAGCGTTGCCCGGGGACTAGCGGGAGGGCCCTACGAGCAGTACTTC
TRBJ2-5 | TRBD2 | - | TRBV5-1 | CASSLALAGGSLQETQYF | TGCGCCAGCAGCTTGGCACTAGCGGGGGGGTCCTTACAAGAGACCCAGTACTTC
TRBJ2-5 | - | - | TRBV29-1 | CSARIGWYQETQYF | TGCAGCGCCCGGATCGGGTGGTACCAAGAGACCCAGTACTTC
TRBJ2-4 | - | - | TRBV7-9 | CASSFETRSIQYF | TGTGCCAGCAGCTTCGAAACCAGAAGCATTCAGTACTTC
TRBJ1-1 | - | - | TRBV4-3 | CASSQERWAMPFF | TGCGCCAGCAGCCAAGAGAGGTGGGCCATGCCTTTCTTT
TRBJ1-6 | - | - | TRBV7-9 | CASKTGPNSPLHF | TGTGCCAGCAAAACAGGGCCAAATTCACCCCTCCACTTT
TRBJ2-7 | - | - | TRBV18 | CASSPISGGSYEQYF | TGTGCCAGCTCACCAATTAGCGGCGGGTCCTACGAGCAGTACTTC
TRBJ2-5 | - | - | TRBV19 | CASSHQETRYF | TGTGCCAGTAGTCATCAAGAGACCCGGTACTTC
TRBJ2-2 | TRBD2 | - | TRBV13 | CASSLAGGATGELFF | TGTGCCAGCAGCTTAGCGGGGGGGGCCACCGGGGAGCTGTTTTTT
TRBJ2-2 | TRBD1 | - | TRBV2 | CASQGTGATGELFF | TGTGCCAGTCAGGGAACAGGGGCTACCGGGGAGCTGTTTTTT
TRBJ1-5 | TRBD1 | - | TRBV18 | CASSPSPTGGGQPQHF | TGTGCCAGCTCACCAAGCCCGACAGGGGGTGGTCAGCCCCAGCATTTT
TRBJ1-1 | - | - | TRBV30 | CAWMWLNTEAFF | TGTGCCTGGATGTGGCTGAACACTGAAGCTTTCTTT
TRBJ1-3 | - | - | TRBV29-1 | CSVAVGIGNTIYF | TGCAGCGTGGCGGTAGGGATCGGAAACACCATATATTTT